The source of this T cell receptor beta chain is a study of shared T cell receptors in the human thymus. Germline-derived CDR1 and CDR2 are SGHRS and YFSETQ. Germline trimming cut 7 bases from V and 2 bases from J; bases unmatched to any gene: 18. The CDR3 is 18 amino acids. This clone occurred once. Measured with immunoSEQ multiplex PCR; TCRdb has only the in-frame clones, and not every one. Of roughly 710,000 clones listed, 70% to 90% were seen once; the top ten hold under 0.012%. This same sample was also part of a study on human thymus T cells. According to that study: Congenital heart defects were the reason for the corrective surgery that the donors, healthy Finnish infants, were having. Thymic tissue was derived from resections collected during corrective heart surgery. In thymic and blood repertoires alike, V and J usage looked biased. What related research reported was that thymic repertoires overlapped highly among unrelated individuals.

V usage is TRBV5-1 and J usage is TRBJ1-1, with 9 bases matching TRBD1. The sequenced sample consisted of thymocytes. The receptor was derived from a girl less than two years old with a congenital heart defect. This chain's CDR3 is CASLGEPYRGRRNTEAFF. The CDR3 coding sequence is TGCGCCAGCTTGGGGGAGCCATACAGGGGGCGCCGAAACACTGAAGCTTTCTTT.